This TCR beta chain was obtained from a study of shared clonotypes between healthy human individuals. Study-wide context: Three CD4 naive, three CD4 memory, two CD8 naive and one CD8 memory plate were used per donor. The study's findings and limits: Among the subsets, naive ones generally showed larger estimated richness than memory ones.

Clones were sequenced by immunoSEQ multiplex PCR, and TCRdb holds only the in-frame ones, with some missing. Of 700,000 or so clones listed, approximately 75% are singletons. After removal of 4 bases from V and 2 bases from J, the junction contained 15 bases not matched to a gene. Germline V gene data show CDR1 as SEHNR and CDR2 as FQNEAQ (reference sequence). The CDR3 sequence is 18 residues long. As concerns this clone: The antigen is not known.

The source of this sequence is a woman aged 25 to 45 in good health. Sample: memory CD4+ T cells sorted from blood. Sample subset: CD45RA-negative fraction. The chain uses TRBV7-9 and TRBJ2-7; TRBD1 aligns across 9 bases. This CDR3 reads CASSSSPGTGMRTYEQYF. CDR3 nucleotide sequence: TGTGCCAGCAGCTCTAGTCCCGGGACAGGGATGCGGACCTACGAGCAGTACTTC.